The clone carrying this TCR beta chain was recorded many times. Its specificity is unknown. The same CDR3 arises from other DNA sequences in this sample as well. CDR3 length: 13 residues. CDR1 is SGHTA and CDR2 is FQGNSA in the germline V gene. V was cut by 5 bases and J by 4 bases, with 9 bases left in between. Sequencing used immunoSEQ multiplex PCR; TCRdb keeps in-frame clones, though not all of them. The repertoire includes approximately 640,000 clones, about two thirds of them detected once, and under 2% sits in the top ten. This record comes from a study of shared clonotypes between healthy human individuals. Study-wide results and limits: Though the depth was large, rarefaction showed that sorted-subset sequencing was incomplete. Naive subsets generally exceeded memory subsets in estimated richness. Among several donors, approximately 5% of naive CD4 clonotypes were found in common.

CD4+ cells yielded CD45RA+ naive and CD45RA-negative memory subsets. The source of this sequence is a woman in her thirties in good health. This chain uses TRBV7-2 with TRBJ1-5; D not resolved. Sequenced material: memory CD4+ T cells sorted from blood. The subset: CD45RA-negative fraction. The CDR3 DNA is TGTGCCAGCAGCCTCGAGAGGAATCAGCCCCAGCATTTT. Translation: CASSLERNQPQHF.